The 26 T cell receptor beta chains below all came from one sample that was sequenced in a study of T-cell reconstitution after alpha-beta-depleted transplantation in children. During its preparation, the TCRbeta library received unique molecular identifiers. One entry per CDR3 protein, called by TCRdb with MiXCR from the PCR reads. The sample lists about 200,000 distinct CDR3 sequences, roughly 6.6% occurring once. The source was PBMCs, collected before TCRalphabeta/CD19-depleted stem cell transplant. These receptors all come from a boy younger than 10 with acute lymphoblastic leukemia, due to receive a stem cell transplant.

This sequence joins TRBV5-4 and TRBJ1-2, with a possible D match to TRBD1 (6 bases). V was clipped by 4 bases and J by 5 bases, with 18 bases between them. Per the germline V gene, CDR1 is SGHNT and CDR2 is YYREEE (reference sequence). The CDR3 spans 15 residues. The DNA of the CDR3 is TGTGCCAGCAGCCGAAGACAGGACCCTTCGTATGGCTACACCTTC. This gives the protein CASSRRQDPSYGYTF.

This clonotype was counted a few times. The V call is TRBV5-5, the J call TRBJ2-1, with D tentatively TRBD1 (5 bases). Trimming shortened V by 1 base and J by 8 bases, and 10 bases separated the two germline ends. This CDR3 comprises 13 residues. Germline V gene data show CDR1 as SGHKS and CDR2 as YYEKEE (reference sequence). The CDR3 DNA reads TGTGCCAGCAGCTTGCAGGGAAGGGATGAGCAGTTCTTC. As protein: CASSLQGRDEQFF.

This clonotype was seen ten or more times. The rearrangement uses TRBV28 and TRBJ1-3; D is unclear. Trimming left V 3 bases short and J 4 bases short, with 13 bases between. The CDR3 is 15 amino acids. From germline, CDR1 is MDHEN and CDR2 SYDVKM. The CDR3 DNA is TGTGCCAGCAGTTTGGCCCCCTTCGTGGGAAACACCATATATTTT. It specifies CASSLAPFVGNTIYF.

Ten or more counts support this clonotype. The chain recombines TRBV29-1 with TRBJ2-5; perhaps TRBD2 as D (6 bases). The germline V gene has CDR1 SQVTM and CDR2 ANQGSEA. V gave up 4 bases and J gave up 2 bases, with 14 bases separating them. This CDR3 region has 14 residues. In DNA, the CDR3 is TGCAGCGTTGCCGGGGGATTGGGGCAAGAGACCCAGTACTTC. Translation gives CSVAGGLGQETQYF.

This chain links TRBV20-1 with TRBJ2-7, with 8 nucleotides matching TRBD1. With 0 bases clipped from V and 2 bases from J, the junction kept 3 bases outside the gene matches. Germline values: CDR1 DFQATT, CDR2 SNEGSKA (reference sequence). This CDR3 region has 14 residues. The CDR3 here is CSAREDRVTYEQYF. CDR3 DNA sequence: TGCAGTGCTAGAGAGGACAGGGTAACCTACGAGCAGTACTTC.

This clonotype was detected only a few times. The rearrangement joins TRBV27 to TRBJ1-1; tentatively, D is TRBD1 (6 bases). CDR1 is MNHEY, CDR2 SMNVEV, per germline (reference sequence). The CDR3 has 12 amino acids. Trimming took off 6 bases at V and 5 bases at J, with 10 bases between the two ends. The DNA of the CDR3 is TGTGCCAGCAGAGTTACAGGGACTGAAGCTTTCTTT. This sequence encodes CASRVTGTEAFF.

This clonotype was detected many times. This chain uses TRBV6-5 with TRBJ1-5; no reliable D call. V dropped 2 bases and J dropped 3 bases, with 23 bases sitting between them. The CDR3 covers 19 residues. Germline CDR1 is MNHEY and CDR2 is SVGAGI. The CDR3 bases are TGTGCCAGCAGTTACGCCCCCGGCCTGGCGGCCGCGCTCAATCAGCCCCAGCATTTT. This gives the protein CASSYAPGLAAALNQPQHF.

This clonotype was found many times. The J gene is TRBJ2-1, the V gene TRBV15; 8 positions agree with TRBD1. The CDR3 loop spans 15 amino acids. V shed 1 base, J shed 3 bases, and the junction held 2 bases outside the gene matches. Germline values: CDR1 LNHNV, CDR2 YYDKDF (reference sequence). CDR3 coding DNA: TGTGCCACCAGCAGAGGGGGGACAGGCTACAATGAGCAGTTCTTC. This encodes CATSRGGTGYNEQFF.

This clonotype was picked up many times. The chain combines TRBV5-1 with TRBJ2-3; the match to TRBD2 covers 12 bases. Germline V gives CDR1 SGHRS, CDR2 YFSETQ. The CDR3 runs 15 residues. J gave up 6 bases and V 2 bases, and 4 bases lay outside the gene matches. The CDR3 DNA sequence: TGCGCCAGCAGCTTAAGAGGACTAGCGGGGGATACGCAGTATTTT. Encoded protein: CASSLRGLAGDTQYF.

This clonotype was seen many times. This chain connects TRBV6-2 or TRBV6-3 to TRBJ2-2; unclear D gene. The germline V gene has CDR1 MNHEY and CDR2 SVGEGT. V was shortened by 6 bases and J by 5 bases, with 13 bases between the two germline ends. The CDR3 runs to 14 residues. CDR3 sequence reads: CASRSDGWTGELFF. CDR3 DNA: TGTGCCAGCAGATCGGACGGGTGGACCGGGGAGCTGTTTTTT.

The table lists this clonotype with many counts. The genes are TRBV5-1 and TRBJ1-3; a weak D match, TRBD1 (6 bases). The CDR3 is 16 amino acids. Germline V gene data show CDR1 as SGHRS and CDR2 as YFSETQ. V gave up 1 base and J gave up 2 bases, with 13 bases separating them. The CDR3 nucleotides are TGCGCCAGCAGCTTGAAGGGGGAAGTTACTGGAAACACCATATATTTT. Translated: CASSLKGEVTGNTIYF.

This chain connects TRBV7-2 to TRBJ2-5, with 9 bases identical to TRBD2. The CDR3 is 15 amino acids. V shed 5 bases, J shed 0 bases, and the junction held 4 bases outside the gene matches. CDR1 is SGHTA and CDR2 is FQGNSA in the germline V gene. The CDR3 reads CASSQGLAHQETQYF. Written as DNA, the CDR3 is TGTGCCAGCAGCCAAGGACTAGCGCACCAAGAGACCCAGTACTTC. The full variable domain, its missing parts supplied by reference TRBV7-2 and TRBJ2-5, is GAGVSQSPSNKVTEKGKDVELRCDPISGHTALYWYRQSLGQGLEFLIYFQGNSAPDKSGLPSDRFSAERTGGSVSTLTIQRTQQEDSAVYLCASSQGLAHQETQYFGPGTRLLVL.

This chain connects TRBV28 to TRBJ1-3; no firm D call. Germline V gene sequence: CDR1 MDHEN, CDR2 SYDVKM. This CDR3 is built from 15 residues. Deletions cut 0 bases from V and 0 bases from J, with 6 bases between. CDR3 coding DNA: TGTGCCAGCAGTTTATGGACAAACTCTGGAAACACCATATATTTT. This codes for CASSLWTNSGNTIYF.

Remarks on this clonotype: A much larger clone differs by one base, so this may be a read error. The chain combines TRBV5-6 with TRBJ2-1; TRBD1 is a possible D gene (6 bases). V gave up 3 bases and J gave up 10 bases, with 14 bases separating them. Germline lookup yields CDR1 SGHDT and CDR2 YYEEEE. The CDR3 is 13 residues long. Written as DNA, the CDR3 is TGTGCCAGCAGCTCAAAGGGGGTGGAGGAGCAGTTCTTC. Encoded protein: CASSSKGVEEQFF.

This clonotype was observed at least ten times. This sequence joins TRBV29-1 and TRBJ2-5, with 7 bases lining up with TRBD1. V was pared by 6 bases and J by 5 bases, with 6 bases of the junction left unmatched. Germline-derived CDR1 and CDR2 are SQVTM and ANQGSEA. The CDR3 has 12 residues. The CDR3 is CSVLTGEETQYF. Written as DNA, the CDR3 is TGCAGCGTACTTACAGGGGAGGAGACCCAGTACTTC.

This clonotype came up many times. V and J are TRBV12-3 or TRBV12-4 and TRBJ2-1, with D possibly matching TRBD2 (6 bases). Trimming removed 3 bases from V and 8 bases from J, with 11 bases in between. The CDR3 spans 13 residues. The CDR3: CASSFGLSDEQFF. The CDR3 bases are TGTGCCAGCAGTTTTGGACTAAGCGATGAGCAGTTCTTC.

Regarding this clonotype: Since the CDR3 does not end with the conserved phenylalanine or tryptophan, this likely comes from a read error. The V and J genes are TRBV2 and TRBJ2-5; D remains ambiguous. This CDR3 region has 12 residues. Germline-derived CDR1 and CDR2 are SNHLY and FYNNEI. V was shortened by 5 bases and J by 0 bases, with 4 bases between the two germline ends. This CDR3 reads CASSPYQETQYY. CDR3 bases: TGTGCCAGCAGTCCGTACCAAGAGACCCAGTACTAC.

This clonotype has only a few counts. The V gene is TRBV4-2, the J gene TRBJ2-1; D remains unclear. This CDR3 is built from 15 residues. Germline values: CDR1 LGHNA, CDR2 YNFKEQ. Between the trimmed V and J ends, which lost 1 base and 2 bases, there was a span of 9 bases. The CDR3 DNA follows: TGTGCCAGCAGCCAAGTGCTACGTACCTACAATGAGCAGTTCTTC. It translates to CASSQVLRTYNEQFF.

This sequence joins TRBV5-6 and TRBJ1-1, with unresolved D. Trimming left V 3 bases short and J 5 bases short, with 11 bases between. Germline V gene sequence: CDR1 SGHDT, CDR2 YYEEEE. There are 13 residues in the CDR3. The CDR3 here is CASSSDPSTEAFF. The DNA of the CDR3 is TGTGCCAGCAGCTCGGACCCGAGTACTGAAGCTTTCTTT.

J is TRBJ2-3 and V is TRBV4-1, with 7 bases fitting TRBD2. The CDR3 contains 16 residues. The germline V gene has CDR1 MGHRA and CDR2 YSYEKL. J gave up 2 bases and V 0 bases, and 5 bases lay outside the gene matches. In nucleotides, the CDR3 is TGCGCCAGCAGCCAAGAACCTAGCGGAGACACAGATACGCAGTATTTT. Translating gives CASSQEPSGDTDTQYF.

This clonotype was detected many times. This chain connects TRBV10-2 to TRBJ2-5; no clear D gene. Germline loops: CDR1 WSHSY, CDR2 SAAADI. The V end was cut by 11 bases, the J end by 5 bases, with 18 bases between. CDR3 length: 13 amino acids. CDR3 residues: CAVQESARETQYF. CDR3 coding DNA: TGCGCCGTCCAAGAGTCAGCGCGGGAGACCCAGTACTTC.

This clonotype was seen a handful of times. The gene calls are TRBV20-1 and TRBJ1-2; TRBD1 agrees at 10 bases. V was clipped by 6 bases and J by 3 bases; unmatched bases: 7. The CDR3 length is 14 residues. The germline V gene has CDR1 DFQATT and CDR2 SNEGSKA (reference sequence). The CDR3 DNA sequence: TGCAGTGCGCCCCCGGGACAGGGGTACTATGGCTACACCTTC. Protein sequence: CSAPPGQGYYGYTF.

This clonotype was observed many times. This chain links TRBV24-1 with TRBJ2-1, with a tentative D call TRBD1 (6 bases). The CDR3 extends over 15 amino acids. From germline, CDR1 is KGHDR and CDR2 SFDVKD. The germline V and J ends were trimmed by 5 bases and 4 bases, with 14 bases remaining between them. CDR3 nucleotides: TGTGCCACCAGTGCCCCAGGGGCCGTTTACAATGAGCAGTTCTTC. It translates to CATSAPGAVYNEQFF.

A few counts support this clonotype. The chain recombines TRBV20-1 with TRBJ1-5; D possibly corresponds to TRBD1 (6 bases). Germline CDR1 is DFQATT and CDR2 is SNEGSKA (reference sequence). CDR3 length: 15 amino acids. V dropped 5 bases and J dropped 3 bases, with 17 bases sitting between them. CDR3 sequence (DNA): TGCAGTGCTTCGGGACACCCCCGGCCCAATCAGCCCCAGCATTTT. It specifies CSASGHPRPNQPQHF.

This clonotype was counted at least ten times. CDR3 DNA sequence: TGCAGCGTCCGGGACAGGGACGACGAGCAGTACTTC. Translating it yields CSVRDRDDEQYF. The chain carries TRBV29-1 and TRBJ2-7; TRBD1 aligns across 9 bases. Germline values: CDR1 SQVTM, CDR2 ANQGSEA. Trimming at V came to 6 bases and at J to 5 bases, leaving 5 bases not matched to a gene. The CDR3 spans 12 residues.

This clonotype was seen repeatedly, ten times or more. The chain employs TRBV7-9 and TRBJ2-4, with D possibly being TRBD1 (5 bases). The ends were cut back, 5 bases at V and 5 bases at J, with 10 bases in the middle. The CDR3 has 13 residues. In germline, CDR1 is SEHNR, CDR2 FQNEAQ (reference sequence). CDR3 amino acids: CASSQDSENIQYF. The CDR3 coding sequence is TGTGCCAGCAGCCAAGACAGCGAAAACATTCAGTACTTC.